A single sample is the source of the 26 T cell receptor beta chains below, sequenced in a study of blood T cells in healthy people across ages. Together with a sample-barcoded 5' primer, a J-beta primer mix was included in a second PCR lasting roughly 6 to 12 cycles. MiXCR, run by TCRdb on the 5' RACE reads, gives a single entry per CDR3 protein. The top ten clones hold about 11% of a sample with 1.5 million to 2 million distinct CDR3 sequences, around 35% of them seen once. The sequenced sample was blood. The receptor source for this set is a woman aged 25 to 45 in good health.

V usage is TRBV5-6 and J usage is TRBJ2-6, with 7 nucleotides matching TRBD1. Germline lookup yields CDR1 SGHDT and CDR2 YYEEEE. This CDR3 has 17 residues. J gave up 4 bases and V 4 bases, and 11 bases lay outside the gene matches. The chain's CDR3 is CASSPLGTDLGANVLTF. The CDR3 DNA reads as TGTGCCAGCAGCCCTCTGGGGACAGACCTGGGGGCCAACGTCCTGACTTTC.

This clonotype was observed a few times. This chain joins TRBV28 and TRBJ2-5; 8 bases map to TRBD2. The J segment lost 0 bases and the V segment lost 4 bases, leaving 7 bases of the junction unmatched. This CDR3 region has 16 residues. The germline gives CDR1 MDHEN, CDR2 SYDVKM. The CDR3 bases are TGTGCCAGCAGTTCGCCCTGGCGGGGGGACCAAGAGACCCAGTACTTC. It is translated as CASSSPWRGDQETQYF. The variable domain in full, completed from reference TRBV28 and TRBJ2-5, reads DVKVTQSSRYLVKRTGEKVFLECVQDMDHENMFWYRQDPGLGLRLIYFSYDVKMKEKGDIPEGYSVSREKKERFSLILESASTNQTSMYLCASSSPWRGDQETQYFGPGTRLLVL.

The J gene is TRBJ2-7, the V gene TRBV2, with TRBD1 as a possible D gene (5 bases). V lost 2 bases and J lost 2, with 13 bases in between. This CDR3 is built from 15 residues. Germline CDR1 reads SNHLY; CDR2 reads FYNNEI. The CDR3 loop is CASSEMTENPYEQYF. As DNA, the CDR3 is TGTGCCAGCAGTGAAATGACAGAAAACCCCTACGAGCAGTACTTC.

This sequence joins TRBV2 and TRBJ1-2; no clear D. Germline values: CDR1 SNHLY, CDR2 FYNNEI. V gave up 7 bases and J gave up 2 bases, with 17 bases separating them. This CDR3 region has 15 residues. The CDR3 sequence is CASTERGGRNYGYTF. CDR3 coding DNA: TGTGCCAGCACGGAAAGAGGAGGTCGCAACTATGGCTACACCTTC.

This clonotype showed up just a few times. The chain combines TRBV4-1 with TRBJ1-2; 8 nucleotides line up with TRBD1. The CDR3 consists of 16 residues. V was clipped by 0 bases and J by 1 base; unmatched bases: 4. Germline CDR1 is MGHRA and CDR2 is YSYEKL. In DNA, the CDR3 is TGCGCCAGCAGCCAAGACCCAGGACAGGGTAACTATGGCTACACCTTC. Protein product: CASSQDPGQGNYGYTF.

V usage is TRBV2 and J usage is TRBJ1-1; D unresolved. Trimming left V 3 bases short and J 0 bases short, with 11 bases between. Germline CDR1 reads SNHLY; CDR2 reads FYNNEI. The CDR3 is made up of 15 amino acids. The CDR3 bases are TGTGCCAGCAGTGATTTTCGACTCCTGAACACTGAAGCTTTCTTT. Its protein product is CASSDFRLLNTEAFF.

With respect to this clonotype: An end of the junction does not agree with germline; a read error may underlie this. In DNA form, the CDR3 reads TGCGCCGGCAGCTTGCCCGCGGGGGACCATGAGCAGTTCTTC. Translated: CAGSLPAGDHEQFF. V gene TRBV5-1 combines with J gene TRBJ2-1; 7 bases fit TRBD2. The V gene's germline CDR1 is SGHRS and CDR2 YFSETQ. The length of the CDR3 is 14 residues.

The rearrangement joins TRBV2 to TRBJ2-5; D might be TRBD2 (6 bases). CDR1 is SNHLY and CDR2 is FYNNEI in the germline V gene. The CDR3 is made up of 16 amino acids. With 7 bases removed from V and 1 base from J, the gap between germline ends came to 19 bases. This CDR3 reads CASNWELALFQETQYF. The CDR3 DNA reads TGTGCCAGCAATTGGGAACTAGCTCTGTTCCAAGAGACCCAGTACTTC.

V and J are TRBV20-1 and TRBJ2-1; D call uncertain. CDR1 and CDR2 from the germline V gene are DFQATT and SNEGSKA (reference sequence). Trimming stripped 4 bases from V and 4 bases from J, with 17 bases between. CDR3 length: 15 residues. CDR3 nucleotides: TGCAGTGCTATCCCCCGAAGACCGGGTTACAATGAGCAGTTCTTC. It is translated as CSAIPRRPGYNEQFF.

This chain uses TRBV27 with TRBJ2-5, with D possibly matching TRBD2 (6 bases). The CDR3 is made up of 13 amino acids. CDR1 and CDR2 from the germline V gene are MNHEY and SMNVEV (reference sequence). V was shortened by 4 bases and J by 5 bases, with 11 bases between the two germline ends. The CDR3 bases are TGTGCCAGCAGTTCGGGGGAGGCGGAGACCCAGTACTTC. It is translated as CASSSGEAETQYF.

CDR3 bases: TGTGCCAGCAGTTACTCGAGAAGCGGGAGGGCGGAGGGAGAGCAGTACTTC. It yields the protein CASSYSRSGRAEGEQYF. The chain carries TRBV6-5 and TRBJ2-7; 10 nucleotides agree with TRBD2. CDR3 size: 17 residues. Germline lookup yields CDR1 MNHEY and CDR2 SVGAGI. Trimming took 0 bases from V and 7 from J; bases not matched to a gene: 12.

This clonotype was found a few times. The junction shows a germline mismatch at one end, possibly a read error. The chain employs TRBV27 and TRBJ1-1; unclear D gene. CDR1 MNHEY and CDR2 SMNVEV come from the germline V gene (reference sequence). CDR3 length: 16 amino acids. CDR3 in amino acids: CANSASSGSYYTEAFF. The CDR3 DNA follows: TGTGCCAACAGTGCAAGCTCGGGCAGCTATTACACTGAAGCTTTCTTT.

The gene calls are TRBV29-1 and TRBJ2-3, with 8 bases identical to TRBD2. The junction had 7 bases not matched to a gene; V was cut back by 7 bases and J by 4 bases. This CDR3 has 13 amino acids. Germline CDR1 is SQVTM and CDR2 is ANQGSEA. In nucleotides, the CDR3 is TGCAGCGCGGGAGGGCCGGGGGCAGATACGCAGTATTTT. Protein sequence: CSAGGPGADTQYF.

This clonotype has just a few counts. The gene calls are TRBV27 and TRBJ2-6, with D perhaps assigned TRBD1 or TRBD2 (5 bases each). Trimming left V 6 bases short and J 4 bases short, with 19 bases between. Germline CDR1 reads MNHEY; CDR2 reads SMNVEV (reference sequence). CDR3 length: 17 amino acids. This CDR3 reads CASRPQEGRKGANVLTF. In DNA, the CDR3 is TGTGCCAGCAGGCCCCAAGAGGGGCGAAAAGGGGCCAACGTCCTGACTTTC.

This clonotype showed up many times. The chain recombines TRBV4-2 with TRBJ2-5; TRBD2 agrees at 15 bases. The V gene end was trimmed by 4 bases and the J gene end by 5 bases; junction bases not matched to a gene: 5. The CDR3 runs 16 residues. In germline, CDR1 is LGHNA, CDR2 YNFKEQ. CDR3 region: CASSPRTSGGAETQYF. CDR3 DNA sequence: TGTGCCAGCAGCCCACGGACTAGCGGGGGGGCGGAGACCCAGTACTTC.

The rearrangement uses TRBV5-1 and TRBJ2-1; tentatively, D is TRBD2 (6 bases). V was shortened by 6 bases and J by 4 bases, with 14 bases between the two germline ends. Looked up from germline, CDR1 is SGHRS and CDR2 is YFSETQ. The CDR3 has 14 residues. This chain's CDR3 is CASMGGITYNEQFF. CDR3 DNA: TGCGCCAGCATGGGGGGTATCACGTACAATGAGCAGTTCTTC.

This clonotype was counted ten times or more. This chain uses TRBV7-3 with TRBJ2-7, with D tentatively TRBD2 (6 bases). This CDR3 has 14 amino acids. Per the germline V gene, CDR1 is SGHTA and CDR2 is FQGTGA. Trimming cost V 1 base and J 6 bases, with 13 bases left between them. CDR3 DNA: TGTGCCAGCAGCTTAAGAGGGCAGGGAGGCGAGCAGTACTTC. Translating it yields CASSLRGQGGEQYF.

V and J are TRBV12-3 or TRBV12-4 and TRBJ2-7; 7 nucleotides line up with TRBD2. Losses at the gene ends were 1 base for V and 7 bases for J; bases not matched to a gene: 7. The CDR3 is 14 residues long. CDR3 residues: CASSLGAGPREQYF. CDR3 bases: TGTGCCAGCAGTTTAGGAGCGGGGCCGAGGGAGCAGTACTTC.

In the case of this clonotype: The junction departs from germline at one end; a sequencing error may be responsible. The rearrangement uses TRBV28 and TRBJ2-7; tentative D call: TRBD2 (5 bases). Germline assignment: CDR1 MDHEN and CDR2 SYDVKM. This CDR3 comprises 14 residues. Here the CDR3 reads CAGSFGLAPYEQYF. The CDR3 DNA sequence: TGTGCCGGCAGTTTTGGTCTAGCCCCCTACGAGCAGTACTTC.

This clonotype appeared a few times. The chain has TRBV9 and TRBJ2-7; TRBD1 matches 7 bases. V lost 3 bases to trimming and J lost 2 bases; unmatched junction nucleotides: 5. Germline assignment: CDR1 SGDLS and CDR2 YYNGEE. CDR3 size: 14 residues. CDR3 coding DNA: TGTGCCAGCAGCGCGGGACAGAGCCCCTACGAGCAGTACTTC. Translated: CASSAGQSPYEQYF.

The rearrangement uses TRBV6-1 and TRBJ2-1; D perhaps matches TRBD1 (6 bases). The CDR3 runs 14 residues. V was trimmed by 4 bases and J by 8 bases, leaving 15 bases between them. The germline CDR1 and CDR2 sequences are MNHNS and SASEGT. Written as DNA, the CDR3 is TGTGCCAGCAGTGGAAGGGGGACCAGGGATGAGCAGTTCTTC. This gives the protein CASSGRGTRDEQFF.

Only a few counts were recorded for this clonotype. The CDR3, as DNA: TGTGCCAGCAGTCCCGGGACTAGCGGGAGTCCAAATGAGCAGTTCTTC. Residues: CASSPGTSGSPNEQFF. The chain joins TRBV27 to TRBJ2-1, with 14 nucleotides matching TRBD2. Per the germline V gene, CDR1 is MNHEY and CDR2 is SMNVEV (reference sequence). This CDR3 spans 16 amino acids. The trim removed 5 bases at V and 7 bases at J, leaving 7 bases unmatched.

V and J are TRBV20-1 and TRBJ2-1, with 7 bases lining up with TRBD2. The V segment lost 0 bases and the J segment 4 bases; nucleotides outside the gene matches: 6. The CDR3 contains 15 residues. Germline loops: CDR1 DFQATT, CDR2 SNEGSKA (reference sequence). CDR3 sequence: CSARDSAGVYNEQFF. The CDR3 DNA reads TGCAGTGCTAGAGATTCGGCGGGGGTGTACAATGAGCAGTTCTTC.

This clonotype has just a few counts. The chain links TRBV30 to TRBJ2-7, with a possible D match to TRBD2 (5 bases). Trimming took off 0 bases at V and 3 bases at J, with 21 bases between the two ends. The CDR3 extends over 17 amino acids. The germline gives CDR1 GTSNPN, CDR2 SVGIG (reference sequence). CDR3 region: CAWSVQMGRREFYEQYF. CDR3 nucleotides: TGTGCCTGGAGTGTACAGATGGGAAGACGGGAATTCTACGAGCAGTACTTC.

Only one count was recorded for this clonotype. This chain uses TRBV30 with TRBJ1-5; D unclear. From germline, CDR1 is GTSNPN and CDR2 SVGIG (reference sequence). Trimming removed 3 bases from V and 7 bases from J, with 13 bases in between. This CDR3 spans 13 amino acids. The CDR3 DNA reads TGTGCCTGGAGCTCTAGCGGAGGCCAGCCCCAGCATTTT. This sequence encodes CAWSSSGGQPQHF.

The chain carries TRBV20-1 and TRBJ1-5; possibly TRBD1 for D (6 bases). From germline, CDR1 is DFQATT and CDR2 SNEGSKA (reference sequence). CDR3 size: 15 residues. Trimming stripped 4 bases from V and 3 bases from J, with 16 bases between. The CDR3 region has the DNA TGCAGTGCTATTCGTCCTGGACAGTACAATCAGCCCCAGCATTTT. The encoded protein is CSAIRPGQYNQPQHF.